The text below deals with one TCR beta chain. Its antigen is unidentified. Germline values: CDR1 MNHEY, CDR2 SMNVEV (reference sequence). Trimming left V 8 bases short and J 5 bases short, with 19 bases between. The CDR3 is made up of 14 amino acids. The entry originates in a study of OX40 agonist ivuxolimab in advanced cancers. Sequenced by immunoSEQ multiplex PCR; TCRdb stores in-frame clones only, minus some. The profile shows approximately 41,000 clones, around 87% of them singletons. Study results and limitations: With doses of 0.1-3.0 mg/kg, partial responders showed among the lowest clonal expansion.

The receptor comes from an adult with an advanced solid tumor such as melanoma, head and neck, liver or kidney cancer. V is TRBV27 and J is TRBJ2-7; TRBD2 might be the D (7 bases). Material: CD4+ or CD8+ T cells sorted from blood, obtained in a trial of the OX40 agonist ivuxolimab. CDR3 sequence (DNA): TGTGCCAGCCTTAGGAGGGGGGGGCCCGACGAGCAGTACTTC. As protein: CASLRRGGPDEQYF.